This T cell receptor (beta chain) is from a study of CD8+CD57+ T cells in acquired aplastic anemia. Turning to the study itself: The study obtained an average of around 2.9 ug of DNA from sorted CD4+ and CD8+ cells. The study's findings and limits: Patients and controls shared 25 to 35 CD8+ CDR3 sequences, which appeared highly expressed in patients and within their immunodominant clones.

In this sample, this clonotype turned up many times. Its cognate antigen is unknown. The authors sequenced patients whose flow cytometry had shown CD8+CD57+ cell expansion. Every one of the patients had aplastic anemia (severe, acquired). Receipt of therapy had not occurred in any patient by the time of blood sampling. Profiling that covered TCR beta VDJ and CDR3 relied on genomic DNA as its template. TCRdb re-called the reads through MiXCR, storing one row per CDR3 protein. The sample includes approximately 180,000 distinct CDR3 sequences, roughly 65% of them seen just once. Sequencing input: sorted CD4+, CD8+, or CD8+CD57+ T cells (not recorded which) from PBMCs. This clonotype originated in a human donor with aplastic anemia.

The DNA for the CDR3 is TGCGCCAGCAGCCAACAGGGTTACGAGCAGTACTTC. Residues: CASSQQGYEQYF. The chain combines TRBV4-1 with TRBJ2-7; TRBD1 is a possible D gene (5 bases). The CDR3 length is 12 residues. Between the trimmed V and J ends, which lost 2 bases and 4 bases, there was a span of 6 bases. Germline-derived CDR1 and CDR2 are MGHRA and YSYEKL.